This T cell receptor beta chain appears in the sequencing data of a study of response to subunit inactivated influenza vaccine. Findings and caveats of the study: There was a suggestion from the authors that each seasonal influenza vaccination recruits few new T cells.

TCRdb itself ran the RT-PCR reads through MiXCR, one entry per CDR3 protein. The table records some 800,000 distinct CDR3 sequences, around 20% of them present only once. In the case of this clonotype: Its antigen is currently unknown.

In germline, CDR1 is DFQATT, CDR2 SNEGSKA (reference sequence). The CDR3 totals 14 residues. J lost 6 bases, V lost 2 bases, and 4 bases had no gene match. The sequence came from a man between 50 and 59 years old who received an inactivated influenza vaccine. This sample comprised PBMCs from blood, obtained roughly 5 days after vaccination. The chain combines TRBV20-1 with TRBJ2-2; 9 bases match TRBD1. The CDR3 reads CSARRGQGPGELFF. As DNA, the CDR3 is TGCAGTGCTAGAAGGGGACAGGGTCCCGGGGAGCTGTTTTTT.